This T cell receptor beta chain was sequenced for a study of CD8 T cells in ankylosing spondylitis. Study findings and constraints: Both synovial fluid and blood in reactive arthritis had previously been reported to carry some motif variants. Disease-associated clonotypes exhibited CD8+ identity and were relatively infrequent in peripheral blood. Significant enrichment of disease-linked clones was reported in matched ankylosing spondylitis synovial fluid. Typical of ankylosing spondylitis blood, it appeared, was a TCR beta motif of under 10 highly homologous variants.

For this clonotype: No antigen is known for it.

The CDR3 is 15 residues long. V lost 7 bases and J lost 0, with 12 bases in between. Germline loops: CDR1 SGHTA, CDR2 FQGNSA. Quantitative barcoded 5'-RACE was used to prepare TCR beta libraries. MiXCR, run by TCRdb on the 5' RACE reads, gives a single entry per CDR3 protein. The table records around 450,000 distinct CDR3 sequences, around 26% of them present only once. The sequencing sample was made of blood, either unsorted or a sorted T cell fraction (not recorded which). This receptor was taken from a male donor with ankylosing spondylitis. The chain recombines TRBV7-2 with TRBJ2-2; no clear D. DNA for the CDR3: TGTGCCAGCAAGCCCAGGAACGCGAACACCGGGGAGCTGTTTTTT. Protein product: CASKPRNANTGELFF.